This T cell receptor (beta chain) was profiled in a study of CD8+ T cells in alopecia areata. Background on the study: The study gave tofacitinib for 6 to 18 months, then 6 months off drug. Study conclusions and caveats: Persistence in scalp and blood during tofacitinib was observed for many expanded lesional clones.

Germline loops: CDR1 LNHNV, CDR2 YYDKDF (reference sequence). With 3 bases removed from V and 6 bases from J, the gap between germline ends came to 11 bases. The CDR3 spans 14 residues. Indicated treatment: oral pan-JAK inhibitor, 5-10 mg twice daily. Cell sorting was applied to PBMCs, and CD4+ and CD8+ T cells were collected. In each case, RNA was isolated and then reverse transcribed into cDNA as the sequencing template. The method was immunoSEQ multiplex PCR; TCRdb's version includes in-frame clones alone and lacks a portion of them. The sample has 150,000 or so clones; roughly 50% are singletons. A word on this clone: The antigen is not known.

This TCR was recovered from a human donor with alopecia areata. The gene calls are TRBV15 and TRBJ2-2; D ambiguous. The sequencing used CD8+ T cells sorted from blood, collected at week 4, from a patient treated with tofacitinib. This chain's CDR3 is CATSSPRSAGELFF. The CDR3, as DNA: TGTGCCACCAGCAGTCCCCGTTCGGCCGGGGAGCTGTTTTTT.